This T cell receptor beta chain was observed in a study of response to subunit inactivated influenza vaccine. The CDR3 consists of 13 residues. In germline, CDR1 is MNHNS, CDR2 SASEGT. Germline trimming cut 9 bases from V and 5 bases from J; bases unmatched to any gene: 9. The table lists this clonotype with many counts. No antigen is known for it. In TCRdb, the RT-PCR reads were re-called with MiXCR into one record per CDR3 protein. The sample carries fewer than 650,000 distinct CDR3 sequences, approximately 12% recorded once. Findings and limits, study-wide: The study's authors posited that every seasonal influenza vaccination enlists few new T cells.

This rearrangement joins TRBV6-1 to TRBJ1-1; 7 bases are a match to TRBD1. The source material was PBMCs from blood, sampled 40 to 50 days after vaccination. The receptor comes from a man in his fifties or sixties who received an inactivated influenza vaccine. The CDR3 sequence: CASYRQGGTEAFF. DNA of the CDR3: TGTGCCAGTTATAGACAGGGTGGGACTGAAGCTTTCTTT.